This T cell receptor (beta chain) was sequenced for a study of T-cell memory formation after mild COVID-19. Researchers used 5'RACE with constant-segment primers to make TCR alpha and TCR beta cDNA libraries that carry sample barcodes and UMIs. TCRdb re-analysed the 5' RACE reads in MiXCR, keeping a single row per CDR3 protein. The repertoire holds approximately 400,000 distinct CDR3 sequences, approximately 24% seen once, with 8.8% in the top ten. As regards this clonotype: Its antigen is not identified.

The V gene lost 0 bases and the J gene lost 2 bases, with 10 bases spanning the gap. Looked up from germline, CDR1 is DFQATT and CDR2 is SNEGSKA (reference sequence). The CDR3 extends over 15 amino acids. Study-level findings and limits: CM and EM subsets held most contracting CD4+ clones; EMRA held CD8+ ones.

This sequence originates from an adult woman who had mild COVID-19 (a few samples of this study predate the infection). Cell type and time point are not known. The chain links TRBV20-1 to TRBJ1-4, with D unclear. Sample: PBMCs or a T cell subset sorted from them (not recorded which). CDR3 protein: CSARDLPGTNEKLFF. CDR3 in DNA: TGCAGTGCTAGAGATCTCCCGGGGACTAATGAAAAACTGTTTTTT.